These T cell receptor beta chains were read from a single sample in a study of T-cell reconstitution after alpha-beta-depleted transplantation in children. TCRdb ran MiXCR on the PCR reads and lists one entry per CDR3 protein. The data contain 420,000 or so distinct CDR3 sequences, approximately 11% of them seen just once; the ten biggest clones take up 5% to 6.5%. Sequenced material: PBMCs from the stem cell graft donor, taken from the stem cell graft. The receptors were gathered from a human donor who donated a stem cell graft to a child with acute myeloid leukemia. CDR3s include the opening cysteine and the closing phenylalanine or tryptophan. Rows may omit the clone size; those that give it use once, few, many or a size class.

clone size: few; V gene: TRBV15; CDR3 protein: CPTSRGDGGYGYTF
clone size: many; V gene: TRBV7-8; CDR3 protein: CASSTIAGAYEQYF
clone size: many; V gene: TRBV10-3; CDR3 protein: CAIRPTATQETQYF
clone size: many; V gene: TRBV20-1; CDR3 protein: CSAMDGFPPQHF
clone size: few; V gene: TRBV20-1; CDR3 protein: CSASHSGNTEAFF
clone size: .; V gene: TRBV7-2; CDR3 protein: CASRPTGYYGYTF
clone size: .; V gene: TRBV30; CDR3 protein: CAWSRTASSGNTIYF
clone size: few; V gene: TRBV5-1; CDR3 protein: CASSSGDMNTEAFF
clone size: many; V gene: TRBV6-5; CDR3 protein: CASSYSRDNEQFF
clone size: many; V gene: TRBV27; CDR3 protein: CASSLNRVVNQPQHF
clone size: few; V gene: TRBV20-1; CDR3 protein: CSASPHGTSSYEQYF
clone size: .; V gene: TRBV5-4; CDR3 protein: CASSYGRWDTEAFF
clone size: .; V gene: TRBV10-2; CDR3 protein: CATKSGTASYNEQFF
clone size: many; V gene: TRBV9; CDR3 protein: CASSPGLAGVGETQYF
clone size: many; V gene: TRBV29-1; CDR3 protein: CSVEGQGVSSYNEQFF
clone size: few; V gene: TRBV6-2/TRBV6-3; CDR3 protein: CAAGTSSYNEQFF
clone size: .; V gene: TRBV5-1; CDR3 protein: CASSLGPGSGGVDEQFF
clone size: .; V gene: TRBV5-1; CDR3 protein: CASSLEGLGMDEQYF
clone size: many; V gene: TRBV4-2; CDR3 protein: CASSQLGGYEQFF
clone size: few; V gene: TRBV20-1; CDR3 protein: CSARDLAGGMNEQFF
clone size: .; V gene: TRBV20-1; CDR3 protein: CSGDSQETQYF
clone size: few; V gene: TRBV5-1; CDR3 protein: CASSLFWQTNTGELFF
clone size: .; V gene: TRBV10-3; CDR3 protein: CAISESVGDEQYF
clone size: .; V gene: TRBV27; CDR3 protein: CASRDGVGYGYTF
clone size: few; V gene: TRBV7-7; CDR3 protein: CASSLSGDNEQFF
clone size: few; V gene: TRBV12-3/TRBV12-4; CDR3 protein: CASNKRLTTGELFF
clone size: few; V gene: TRBV7-8; CDR3 protein: CASSLDPKQGYEQYF